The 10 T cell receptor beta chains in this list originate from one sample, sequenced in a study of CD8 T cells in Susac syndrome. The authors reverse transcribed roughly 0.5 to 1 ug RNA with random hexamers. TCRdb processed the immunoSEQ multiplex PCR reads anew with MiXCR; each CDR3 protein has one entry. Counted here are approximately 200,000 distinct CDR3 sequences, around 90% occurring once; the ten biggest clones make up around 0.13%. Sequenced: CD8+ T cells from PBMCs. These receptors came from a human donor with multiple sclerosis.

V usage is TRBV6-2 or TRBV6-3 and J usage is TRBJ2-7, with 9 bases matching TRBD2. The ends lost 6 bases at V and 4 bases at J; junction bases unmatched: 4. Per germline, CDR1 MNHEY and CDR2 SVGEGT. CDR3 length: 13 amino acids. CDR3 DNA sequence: TGTGCCAGCAGGCCTAGCGGGATTTACGAGCAGTACTTC. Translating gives CASRPSGIYEQYF.

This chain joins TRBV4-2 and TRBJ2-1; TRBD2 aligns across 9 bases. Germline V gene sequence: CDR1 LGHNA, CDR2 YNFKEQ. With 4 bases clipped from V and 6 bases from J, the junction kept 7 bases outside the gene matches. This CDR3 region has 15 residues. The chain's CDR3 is CASSPSAGGINEQFF. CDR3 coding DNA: TGTGCCAGCAGCCCCTCAGCGGGAGGTATCAATGAGCAGTTCTTC.

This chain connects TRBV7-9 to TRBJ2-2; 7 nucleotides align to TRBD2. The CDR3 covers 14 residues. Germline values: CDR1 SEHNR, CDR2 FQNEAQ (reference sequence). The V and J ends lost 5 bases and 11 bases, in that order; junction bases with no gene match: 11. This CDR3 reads CASSPPGGSAELFF. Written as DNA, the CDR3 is TGTGCCAGCAGCCCCCCCGGCGGGAGTGCCGAGCTGTTTTTT.

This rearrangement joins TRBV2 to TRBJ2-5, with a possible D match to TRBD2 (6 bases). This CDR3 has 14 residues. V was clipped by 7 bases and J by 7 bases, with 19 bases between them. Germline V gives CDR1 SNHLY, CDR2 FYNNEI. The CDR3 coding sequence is TGTGCCAGCAAACGGGAAGGGGAGGAGGTGACCCAGTACTTC. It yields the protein CASKREGEEVTQYF.

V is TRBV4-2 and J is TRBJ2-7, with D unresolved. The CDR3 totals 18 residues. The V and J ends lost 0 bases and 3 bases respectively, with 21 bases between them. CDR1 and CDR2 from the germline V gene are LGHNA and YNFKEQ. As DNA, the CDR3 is TGTGCCAGCAGCCAAGACTCCGGACCCCTCCCCCCCCACTACGAGCAGTACTTC. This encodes CASSQDSGPLPPHYEQYF.

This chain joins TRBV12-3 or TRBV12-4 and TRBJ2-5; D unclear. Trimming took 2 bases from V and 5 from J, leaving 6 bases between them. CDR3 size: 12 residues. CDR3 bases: TGTGCCAGCAGTTTAAAAGCCGAGACCCAGTACTTC. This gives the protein CASSLKAETQYF.

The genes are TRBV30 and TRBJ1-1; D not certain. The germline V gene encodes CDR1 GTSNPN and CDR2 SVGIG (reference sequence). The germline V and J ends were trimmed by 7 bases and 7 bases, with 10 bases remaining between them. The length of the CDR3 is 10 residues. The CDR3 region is CASGELEAFF. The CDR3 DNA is TGTGCCTCCGGGGAGCTTGAAGCTTTCTTT.

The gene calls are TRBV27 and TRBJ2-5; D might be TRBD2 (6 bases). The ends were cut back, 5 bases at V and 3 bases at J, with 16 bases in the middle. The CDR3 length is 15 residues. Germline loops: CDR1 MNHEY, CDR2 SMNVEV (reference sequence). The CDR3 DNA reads TGTGCCAGCAGTCCGAAGGGACTCCTGAAAGAGACCCAGTACTTC. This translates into CASSPKGLLKETQYF.

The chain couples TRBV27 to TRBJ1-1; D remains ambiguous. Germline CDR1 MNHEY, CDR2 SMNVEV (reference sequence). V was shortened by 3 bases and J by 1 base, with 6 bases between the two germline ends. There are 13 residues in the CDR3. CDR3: CASSFAQNTEAFF. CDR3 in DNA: TGTGCCAGCAGTTTCGCACAGAACACTGAAGCTTTCTTT.

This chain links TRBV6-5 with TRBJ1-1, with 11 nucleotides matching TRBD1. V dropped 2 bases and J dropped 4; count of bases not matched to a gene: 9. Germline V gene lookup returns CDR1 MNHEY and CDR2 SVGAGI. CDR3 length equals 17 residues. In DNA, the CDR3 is TGTGCCAGCAGTTACCTAGTCCCGGGACAGGGGGGCACTGAAGCTTTCTTT. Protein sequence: CASSYLVPGQGGTEAFF.